This T cell receptor (beta chain) emerged from a study of blood T cell repertoires in COVID-19. Study-wide context: From T cells, B-cell-depleted T cells, or PBMCs came the material, which was cDNA or gDNA.

A word on this clone: At one end the junction does not follow the germline gene, possibly because of a read error.

Generated by immunoSEQ multiplex PCR, the TCRdb table keeps only in-frame clones and is missing some. This sample carries roughly 250,000 clones, 90% to 95% of them seen once, and the ten largest clones take 1.5% to 2%. Those who participated ranged in age from about 18 to 89 years and resided in 20 to 25 US areas. Two negative PCRs, clearance, or symptom resolution were required of recovered Cohort 3 donors. The CDR3 is made up of 15 amino acids. The germline V gene encodes CDR1 SGHNT and CDR2 YYREEE (reference sequence). This TCR was recovered from a woman aged 18 to 35 who had recovered from COVID-19. The chain recombines TRBV5-4 with TRBJ2-7; tentative D call: TRBD1 (5 bases). Sequenced sample: PBMCs or T cells enriched from blood (not recorded which). The CDR3: CASSLGHNLVYEQYF. In DNA, the CDR3 is TGTGCCAGCAGTTTGGGGCATAACCTGGTCTACGAGCAGTACTTC.